The T cell receptor (beta chain) described here comes from a study of blood T cell repertoires in COVID-19. Study at large: COVID-19 samples, acute and convalescent, were from the United States, Italy and Spain. From T cells, B-cell-depleted T cells, or PBMCs came the material, which was cDNA or gDNA.

Seattle patient enrollment occurred during active infection, with longitudinal follow-up thereafter. There are 13 residues in the CDR3. The ends were cut back, 6 bases at V and 8 bases at J, with 14 bases in the middle. The germline gives CDR1 MDHEN, CDR2 SYDVKM. As processed by the authors: Researchers report that nucleated cell counts were estimated from reference gene primer amplification. Clones were sequenced by immunoSEQ multiplex PCR, and TCRdb holds only the in-frame ones, with some missing. That table is the source of V, J and clone size, and D and trimming were worked out from the DNA. Here the sample spans under 200,000 clones, 85% being singletons.

Sequenced input: peripheral blood. The clonotype was recovered from a woman of 80 years or more with COVID-19, enrolled during active disease. This chain connects TRBV28 to TRBJ2-4; D gene uncertain. The chain's CDR3 is CASRFGPKDIQYF. DNA for the CDR3: TGTGCCAGCAGGTTTGGGCCAAAGGACATTCAGTACTTC.